The clone carrying this T cell receptor (beta chain) was counted between two and nine times. The sample originates from a study of T cells in Graves' hyperthyroidism and ophthalmopathy. Amplification yielded TCR beta CDR3 regions, with RNA transcripts as the source. Primed by the HTBI set, a first-round RT-PCR was run on the TCR CDR3. MiXCR, applied by TCRdb to the multiplex PCR reads, yields one record per CDR3 protein. The data show approximately 720,000 distinct CDR3 sequences, around 20% seen once. This CDR3 contains 16 residues. With 2 bases removed from V and 5 bases from J, the gap between germline ends came to 17 bases. Looked up from germline, CDR1 is SGHRS and CDR2 is YFSETQ.

What was sequenced was blood. V gene TRBV5-1 combines with J gene TRBJ2-1; D is perhaps TRBD2 (7 bases). The origin of this receptor is a woman aged 45-60 years with Graves' hyperthyroidism that later progressed to Graves' ophthalmopathy. CDR3 protein: CASSFIRGGAHNEQFF. The CDR3, as DNA: TGCGCCAGCAGCTTTATTAGGGGGGGGGCCCACAATGAGCAGTTCTTC. The entire variable domain, with the rest obtained from reference TRBV5-1 and TRBJ2-1, is as follows: KAGVTQTPRYLIKTRGQQVTLSCSPISGHRSVSWYQQTPGQGLQFLFEYFSETQRNKGNFPGRFSGRQFSNSRSEMNVSTLELGDSALYLCASSFIRGGAHNEQFFGPGTRLTVL.